Following are 19 T cell receptor beta chains from one sample sequenced in a study of cytomegalovirus exposure and HLA in healthy donors. This PCR relied on a set of 60 Vbeta primers and 13 Jbeta primers. The method was immunoSEQ multiplex PCR; TCRdb's version includes in-frame clones alone and lacks a portion of them. The sample records fewer than 250,000 clones, roughly 80% being singletons. The sequenced material came from PBMCs. The source of these receptors is a woman aged 25-40 years in good health and CMV-seropositive.

This clone occurred once. V usage is TRBV19 and J usage is TRBJ1-5; a possible D gene is TRBD1 (5 bases). The V gene's germline CDR1 is LNHDA and CDR2 SQIVND (reference sequence). V was pared by 3 bases and J by 5 bases, with 20 bases between. The CDR3 runs 17 residues. CDR3 DNA sequence: TGTGCCAGTAGTATTTTTCTAACCCAGGGATTAGATCAGCCCCAGCATTTT. Translation gives CASSIFLTQGLDQPQHF.

This chain links TRBV19 with TRBJ2-7; D unclear. Trimming removed 3 bases from V and 0 bases from J, with 12 bases in between. Germline CDR1 LNHDA, CDR2 SQIVND (reference sequence). The CDR3 contains 15 residues. CDR3 in amino acids: CASSIGRRSSYEQYF. CDR3 in DNA: TGTGCCAGTAGTATCGGCAGGCGAAGCTCCTACGAGCAGTACTTC.

V is TRBV5-6 and J is TRBJ2-3; 10 positions agree with TRBD2. This CDR3 has 19 amino acids. After removal of 0 bases from V and 2 bases from J, the junction contained 12 bases not matched to a gene. Germline V gives CDR1 SGHDT, CDR2 YYEEEE. CDR3 in amino acids: CASSLALAGLPLNTDTQYF. For the CDR3, the DNA is TGTGCCAGCAGCTTGGCACTAGCGGGACTCCCTCTAAACACAGATACGCAGTATTTT.

The V gene is TRBV29-1, the J gene TRBJ2-7; 14 positions agree with TRBD2. V was pared by 4 bases and J by 2 bases, with 10 bases of the junction left unmatched. The CDR3 extends over 17 amino acids. Germline V gives CDR1 SQVTM, CDR2 ANQGSEA. This chain's CDR3 is CSVGGLAGAYGPYEQYF. CDR3 in DNA: TGCAGCGTTGGGGGACTAGCGGGAGCGTATGGTCCCTACGAGCAGTACTTC.

The J gene is TRBJ2-4, the V gene TRBV11-2; no firm D call. Trimming took 1 base from V and 12 from J, leaving 13 bases between them. The CDR3 is 13 amino acids. Per germline, CDR1 SGHAT and CDR2 FQNNGV. CDR3 region: CASSLAFDSRQYF. DNA of the CDR3: TGTGCCAGCAGCTTAGCGTTCGACTCCCGTCAGTACTTC. Full variable domain (rest looked up from reference TRBV11-2 and TRBJ2-4): EAGVAQSPRYKIIEKRQSVAFWCNPISGHATLYWYQQILGQGPKLLIQFQNNGVVDDSQLPKDRFSAERLKGVDSTLKIQPAKLEDSAVYLCASSLAFDSRQYFGAGTRLSVL.

This clone was seen a few times. The chain is built from TRBV6-6 and TRBJ2-1, with 9 bases that match TRBD2. With V trimmed by 8 bases and J by 7 bases, 9 bases remained unmatched. The length of the CDR3 is 14 residues. In germline, CDR1 is MNHNY, CDR2 SVGAGI (reference sequence). The CDR3 loop reads CASSGTSRSNEQFF. CDR3 bases: TGTGCCAGCTCCGGGACTAGCAGAAGTAATGAGCAGTTCTTC.

This chain uses TRBV5-1 with TRBJ2-7; 7 bases are shared with TRBD2. V gave up 5 bases and J gave up 2 bases; unmatched junction bases: 7. The CDR3 sequence is 14 residues long. Looked up from germline, CDR1 is SGHRS and CDR2 is YFSETQ. This CDR3 is CASSTQGGTYEQYF. The CDR3 DNA follows: TGCGCCAGCAGTACGCAGGGAGGGACCTACGAGCAGTACTTC.

J is TRBJ1-1 and V is TRBV11-1, with 8 positions matching TRBD1. The V segment lost 3 bases and the J segment 6 bases; nucleotides outside the gene matches: 9. Germline V gene lookup returns CDR1 SGHAT and CDR2 FQDESV (reference sequence). CDR3 length: 15 amino acids. This chain's CDR3 is CASSFRTGKEAEAFF. CDR3 bases: TGTGCCAGCAGCTTTAGGACAGGGAAGGAGGCTGAAGCTTTCTTT.

The V call is TRBV6-1, the J call TRBJ1-1; D ambiguous. This CDR3 region has 14 residues. The ends were cut back, 1 base at V and 2 bases at J, with 8 bases in the middle. Germline lookup yields CDR1 MNHNS and CDR2 SASEGT. The CDR3 sequence: CASSEGGVNTEAFF. Here the CDR3 DNA reads TGTGCCAGCAGTGAAGGGGGAGTAAACACTGAAGCTTTCTTT.

This chain uses TRBV11-2 with TRBJ1-1; TRBD1 matches at 9 bases. Germline V CDR1 and CDR2: SGHAT, FQNNGV. This CDR3 is 14 amino acids long. J gave up 3 bases and V 6 bases, and 5 bases lay outside the gene matches. CDR3 residues: CASRLGQGDTEAFF. The CDR3 nucleotides are TGTGCCAGCAGATTGGGACAGGGAGACACTGAAGCTTTCTTT.

DNA of the CDR3: TGCGCCAGCAGCTTGGCCCGGGACAGGGGGCAAGGGTCACCCCTCCACTTT. Protein: CASSLARDRGQGSPLHF. The chain recombines TRBV5-1 with TRBJ1-6; 12 nucleotides align to TRBD1. CDR1 is SGHRS, CDR2 YFSETQ, per germline. The junction had 8 bases not matched to a gene; V was cut back by 0 bases and J by 10 bases. CDR3 length: 17 amino acids.

The chain carries TRBV13 and TRBJ2-2; D might be TRBD2 (6 bases). The CDR3 is made up of 15 amino acids. Looked up from germline, CDR1 is PRHDT and CDR2 is FYEKMQ (reference sequence). V was trimmed by 6 bases and J by 2 bases, leaving 13 bases between them. This CDR3 reads CASRRISGNTGELFF. CDR3 in DNA: TGTGCCAGCAGACGTATTAGCGGAAACACCGGGGAGCTGTTTTTT. The full variable domain, completed using reference TRBV13 and TRBJ2-2, is AAGVIQSPRHLIKEKRETATLKCYPIPRHDTVYWYQQGPGQDPQFLISFYEKMQSDKGSIPDRFSAQQFSDYHSELNMSSLELGDSALYFCASRRISGNTGELFFGEGSRLTVL.

The rearrangement uses TRBV6-5 and TRBJ1-2; TRBD1 might be the D (5 bases). The length of the CDR3 is 12 residues. CDR1 MNHEY and CDR2 SVGAGI come from the germline V gene. V dropped 9 bases and J dropped 3 bases, with 11 bases sitting between them. The CDR3 spells CASGASDYGYTF. The CDR3 nucleotides read TGTGCCAGTGGGGCGTCAGACTATGGCTACACCTTC.

The V gene is TRBV7-3, the J gene TRBJ1-2, with 7 bases matching TRBD1. The trim removed 3 bases at V and 1 base at J, leaving 5 bases unmatched. The CDR3 totals 15 residues. Looked up from germline, CDR1 is SGHTA and CDR2 is FQGTGA. CDR3 DNA: TGTGCCAGCAGCTTCGTCGGGACAGATAACTATGGCTACACCTTC. Its protein product is CASSFVGTDNYGYTF.

J is TRBJ2-7 and V is TRBV27; possibly TRBD1 for D (6 bases). Trimming shortened V by 5 bases and J by 2 bases, and 10 bases separated the two germline ends. The CDR3 has 13 residues. Per germline, CDR1 MNHEY and CDR2 SMNVEV (reference sequence). CDR3 protein: CASSDRRTYEQYF. CDR3 in DNA: TGTGCCAGCAGTGACAGGCGTACCTACGAGCAGTACTTC.

The CDR3 sequence is CASRKTAGIPDTQYF. In nucleotides, the CDR3 is TGTGCCAGCAGAAAAACGGCGGGAATCCCAGATACGCAGTATTTT. The genes are TRBV7-8 and TRBJ2-3, with D maybe TRBD2 (6 bases). CDR3 length: 15 amino acids. V was cut by 6 bases and J by 4 bases, with 17 bases left in between. Germline-derived CDR1 and CDR2 are SGHVS and FQNEAQ.

The J gene is TRBJ1-5, the V gene TRBV28, with D possibly matching TRBD1 (5 bases). Trimming pared 8 bases from V and 6 bases from J, leaving 11 bases between. CDR1 MDHEN and CDR2 SYDVKM come from the germline V gene. There are 12 residues in the CDR3. The CDR3 sequence: CASGGGGQPQHF. CDR3 in DNA: TGTGCCAGCGGCGGGGGGGGTCAGCCCCAGCATTTT.

This clone occurred once. The chain has TRBV28 and TRBJ2-5; 7 bases are shared with TRBD2. The CDR3 loop spans 13 amino acids. Trimming cost V 7 bases and J 4 bases; bases outside gene matches: 6. Germline values: CDR1 MDHEN, CDR2 SYDVKM. CDR3: CASIGRGRETQYF. The DNA for the CDR3 is TGTGCCAGCATCGGGCGGGGGAGAGAGACCCAGTACTTC.

This clone has just a few counts. The chain employs TRBV2 and TRBJ2-1, with a weak D call TRBD2 (7 bases). V shed 8 bases and J shed 6 bases, with 14 bases lying between them. CDR1 is SNHLY, CDR2 FYNNEI, per germline. This CDR3 is built from 13 residues. CDR3 amino acids: CASGREGGNEQFF. The CDR3 DNA reads as TGTGCCAGCGGGAGGGAGGGGGGCAATGAGCAGTTCTTC.